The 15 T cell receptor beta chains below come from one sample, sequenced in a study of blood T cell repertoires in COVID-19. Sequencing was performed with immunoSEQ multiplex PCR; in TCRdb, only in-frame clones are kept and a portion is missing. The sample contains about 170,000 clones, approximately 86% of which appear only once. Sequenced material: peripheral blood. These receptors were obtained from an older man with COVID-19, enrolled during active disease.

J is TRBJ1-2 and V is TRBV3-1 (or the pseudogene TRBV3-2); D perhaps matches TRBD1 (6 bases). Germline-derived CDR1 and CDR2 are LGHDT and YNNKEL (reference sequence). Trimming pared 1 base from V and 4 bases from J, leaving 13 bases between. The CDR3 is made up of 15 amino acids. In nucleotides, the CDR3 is TGTGCCAGCAGCCAAGCGGACAGTCGCCTCTATGGCTACACCTTC. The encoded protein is CASSQADSRLYGYTF.

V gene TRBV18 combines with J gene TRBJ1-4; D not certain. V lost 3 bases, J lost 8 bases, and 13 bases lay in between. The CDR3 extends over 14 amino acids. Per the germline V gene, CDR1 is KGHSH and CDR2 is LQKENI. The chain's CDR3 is CASSPQGPGEKLFF. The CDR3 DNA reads TGTGCCAGCTCACCCCAAGGCCCGGGGGAAAAACTGTTTTTT.

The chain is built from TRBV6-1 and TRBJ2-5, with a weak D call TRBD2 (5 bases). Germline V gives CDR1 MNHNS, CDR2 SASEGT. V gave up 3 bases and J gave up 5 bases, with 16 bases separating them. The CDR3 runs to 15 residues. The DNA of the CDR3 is TGTGCCAGCAGTGAGGCCCTCGGGAATTGGGAGACCCAGTACTTC. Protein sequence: CASSEALGNWETQYF.

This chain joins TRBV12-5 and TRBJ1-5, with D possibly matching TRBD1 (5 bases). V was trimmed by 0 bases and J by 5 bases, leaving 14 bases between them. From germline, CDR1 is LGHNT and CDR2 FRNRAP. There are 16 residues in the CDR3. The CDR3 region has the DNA TGTGCTAGTGGTTTGGTACTTTCAGGGCGAGATCAGCCCCAGCATTTT. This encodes CASGLVLSGRDQPQHF.

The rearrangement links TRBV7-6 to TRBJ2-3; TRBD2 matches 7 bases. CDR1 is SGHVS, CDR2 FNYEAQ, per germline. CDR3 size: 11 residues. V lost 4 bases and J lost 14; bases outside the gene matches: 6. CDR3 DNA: TGTGCCAGCAGCTCTGGGGGGGAGGCGTATTTT. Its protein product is CASSSGGEAYF.

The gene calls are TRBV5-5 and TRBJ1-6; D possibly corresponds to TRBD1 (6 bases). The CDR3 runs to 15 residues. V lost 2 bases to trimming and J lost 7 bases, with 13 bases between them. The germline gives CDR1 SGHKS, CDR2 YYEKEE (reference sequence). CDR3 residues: CASSFQGNQNSPLHF. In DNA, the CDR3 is TGTGCCAGCAGCTTCCAGGGGAATCAAAATTCACCCCTCCACTTT.

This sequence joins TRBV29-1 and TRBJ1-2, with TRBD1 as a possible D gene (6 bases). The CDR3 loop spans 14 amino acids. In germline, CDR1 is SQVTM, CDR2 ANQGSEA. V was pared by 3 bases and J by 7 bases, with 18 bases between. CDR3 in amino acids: CSVEMGATPVGYTF. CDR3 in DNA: TGCAGCGTTGAGATGGGGGCCACTCCGGTTGGCTACACCTTC.

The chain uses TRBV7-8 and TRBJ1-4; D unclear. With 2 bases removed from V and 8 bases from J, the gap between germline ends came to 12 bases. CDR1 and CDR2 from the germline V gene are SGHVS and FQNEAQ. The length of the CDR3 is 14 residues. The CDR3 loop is CASSLYVRAEKLFF. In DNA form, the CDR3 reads TGTGCCAGCAGCTTATATGTGAGGGCGGAAAAACTGTTTTTT.

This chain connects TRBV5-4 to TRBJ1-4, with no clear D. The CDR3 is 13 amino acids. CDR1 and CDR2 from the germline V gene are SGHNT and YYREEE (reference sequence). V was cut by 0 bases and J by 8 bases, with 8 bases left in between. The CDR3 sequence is CASSLVNREKLFF. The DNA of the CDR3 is TGTGCCAGCAGCTTGGTCAACAGAGAAAAACTGTTTTTT.

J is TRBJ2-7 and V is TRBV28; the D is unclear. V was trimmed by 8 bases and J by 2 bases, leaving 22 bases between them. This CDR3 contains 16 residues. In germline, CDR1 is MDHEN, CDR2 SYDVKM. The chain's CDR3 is CASSRSFPPPTYEQYF. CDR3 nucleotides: TGTGCCAGCTCCCGAAGCTTCCCACCACCGACCTACGAGCAGTACTTC. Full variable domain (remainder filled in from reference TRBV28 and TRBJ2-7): DVKVTQSSRYLVKRTGEKVFLECVQDMDHENMFWYRQDPGLGLRLIYFSYDVKMKEKGDIPEGYSVSREKKERFSLILESASTNQTSMYLCASSRSFPPPTYEQYFGPGTRLTVT.

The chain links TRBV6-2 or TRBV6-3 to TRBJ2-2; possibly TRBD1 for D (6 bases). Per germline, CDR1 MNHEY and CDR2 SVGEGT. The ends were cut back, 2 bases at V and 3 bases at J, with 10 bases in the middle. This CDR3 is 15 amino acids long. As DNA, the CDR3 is TGTGCCAGCAGTTACGGGTGGGGGCACACCGGGGAGCTGTTTTTT. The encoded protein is CASSYGWGHTGELFF.

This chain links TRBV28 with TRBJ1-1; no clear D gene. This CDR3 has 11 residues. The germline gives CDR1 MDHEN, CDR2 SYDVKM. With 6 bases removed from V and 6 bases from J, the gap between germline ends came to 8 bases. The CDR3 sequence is CASRAGAEAFF. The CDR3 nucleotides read TGTGCCAGCAGGGCCGGGGCTGAAGCTTTCTTT.

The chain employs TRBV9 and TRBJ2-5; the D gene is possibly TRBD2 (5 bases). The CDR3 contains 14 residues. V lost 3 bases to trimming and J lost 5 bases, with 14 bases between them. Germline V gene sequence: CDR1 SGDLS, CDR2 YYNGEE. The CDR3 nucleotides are TGTGCCAGCAGCGCCGATCGGGGAAGGGAGACCCAGTACTTC. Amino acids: CASSADRGRETQYF.

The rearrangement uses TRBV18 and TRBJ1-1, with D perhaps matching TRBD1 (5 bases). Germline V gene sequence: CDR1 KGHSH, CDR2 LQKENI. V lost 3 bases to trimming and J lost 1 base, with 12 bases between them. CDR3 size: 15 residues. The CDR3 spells CASSPGGGTNTEAFF. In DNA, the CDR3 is TGTGCCAGCTCACCGGGGGGAGGGACGAACACTGAAGCTTTCTTT.

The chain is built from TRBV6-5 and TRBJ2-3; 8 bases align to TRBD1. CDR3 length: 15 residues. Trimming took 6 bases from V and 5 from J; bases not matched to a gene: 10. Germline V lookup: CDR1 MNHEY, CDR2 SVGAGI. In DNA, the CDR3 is TGTGCCAGCAGCCCCAGGGGGCGAGATGAAGATACGCAGTATTTT. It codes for CASSPRGRDEDTQYF.